This TCR beta chain is from a study of T cell changes during pregnancy in multiple sclerosis. Only in-frame clones appear in the TCRdb table, and some are missing; sequencing was by immunoSEQ multiplex PCR. The table lists approximately 80,000 clones, roughly nine tenths of them singletons, with roughly 3.5% in the top ten. The input for sequencing was PBMCs, taken in the first trimester of pregnancy. This TCR was sampled from a female donor in good health, serving as a control in a pregnancy study. Some clones in this sample may be carry-over from other donors' samples.

The CDR3 DNA follows: TGTGCCAGCAGTGGTGGAAGCGGGAGGGGATACGAGCAGTACTTC. Protein: CASSGGSGRGYEQYF. The chain links TRBV9 to TRBJ2-7; 10 nucleotides match TRBD2. With 5 bases clipped from V and 4 bases from J, the junction kept 9 bases outside the gene matches. The CDR3 contains 15 residues. Germline lookup yields CDR1 SGDLS and CDR2 YYNGEE.